The 20 T cell receptor beta chains below come from one sample, sequenced in a study of technical replicates of blood from a few donors. Here immunoSEQ multiplex PCR was the method, and the copy in TCRdb shows in-frame clones only, minus some. This sample has approximately 65,000 clones, with around 86% found just once. The sample consisted of PBMCs. Receptor source: a human donor in good health. Some clones in this sample may be carry-over from other donors' samples.

This chain links TRBV7-3 with TRBJ2-2, with TRBD1 identical over 8 bases. V dropped 1 base and J dropped 6; count of bases not matched to a gene: 7. CDR1 and CDR2 (germline): SGHTA, FQGTGA. This CDR3 has 16 amino acids. This CDR3 reads CASSLSGRGPAGELFF. The CDR3 DNA is TGTGCCAGCAGCTTAAGTGGCAGGGGGCCTGCCGGGGAGCTGTTTTTT.

The chain recombines TRBV6-5 with TRBJ2-7; D is undetermined. Deletions cut 6 bases from V and 4 bases from J, with 10 bases between. The CDR3 runs 12 residues. Germline V gene sequence: CDR1 MNHEY, CDR2 SVGAGI. The CDR3 here is CASSSSLYEQYF. As DNA, the CDR3 is TGTGCCAGCAGCTCTTCCCTTTACGAGCAGTACTTC.

V gene TRBV5-4 combines with J gene TRBJ2-7; D unresolved. The germline V gene encodes CDR1 SGHNT and CDR2 YYREEE (reference sequence). The CDR3 totals 13 residues. The V end was cut by 3 bases, the J end by 0 bases, with 7 bases between. Here the CDR3 reads CASSYLSSYEQYF. The CDR3 DNA follows: TGTGCCAGCAGCTATCTAAGCTCCTACGAGCAGTACTTC.

This clone was picked up one time. This chain uses TRBV15 with TRBJ2-1, with TRBD2 matching over 11 bases. CDR3 length: 16 residues. The V and J ends lost 0 bases and 6 bases, in that order; junction bases with no gene match: 4. Germline CDR1 reads LNHNV; CDR2 reads YYDKDF (reference sequence). CDR3 residues: CATSRDPTSGSNEQFF. CDR3 nucleotides: TGTGCCACCAGCAGAGATCCAACTAGCGGGAGCAATGAGCAGTTCTTC.

This chain links TRBV6-4 with TRBJ2-1; 10 bases fit TRBD2. CDR3 length equals 15 residues. V lost 7 bases to trimming and J lost 2 bases; unmatched junction nucleotides: 5. Germline V gene data show CDR1 as MRHNA and CDR2 as SNTAGT. The CDR3 sequence is CASIGLAAAYNEQFF. As DNA, the CDR3 is TGTGCCAGCATCGGACTAGCGGCCGCCTACAATGAGCAGTTCTTC.

The chain carries TRBV6-5 and TRBJ1-3, with D unclear. Between the trimmed V and J ends, which lost 5 bases and 0 bases, there was a span of 5 bases. Germline lookup yields CDR1 MNHEY and CDR2 SVGAGI. CDR3 size: 13 residues. The CDR3 DNA reads as TGTGCCAGCAGTGTAATCTCTGGAAACACCATATATTTT. Translating it yields CASSVISGNTIYF.

The chain couples TRBV30 to TRBJ1-1; D possibly corresponds to TRBD1 (5 bases). CDR1 GTSNPN and CDR2 SVGIG come from the germline V gene (reference sequence). The CDR3 consists of 13 residues. V was pared by 4 bases and J by 4 bases, with 13 bases between. CDR3 DNA: TGTGCCTGGACGGCTCTGGGGGGCACTGAAGCTTTCTTT. Amino acids: CAWTALGGTEAFF.

J is TRBJ2-5 and V is TRBV4-1; TRBD2 matches 16 bases. CDR1 is MGHRA, CDR2 YSYEKL, per germline. Trimming at V came to 0 bases and at J to 4 bases, leaving 2 bases not matched to a gene. This CDR3 spans 17 amino acids. The CDR3 DNA reads TGCGCCAGCAGCCAAGAGGGACTAGCGGGGGGGCGAGAGACCCAGTACTTC. Translation gives CASSQEGLAGGRETQYF.

This chain joins TRBV2 and TRBJ2-3, with a tentative D call TRBD1 (6 bases). Trimming took 3 bases from V and 1 from J, leaving 11 bases between them. The CDR3 extends over 15 amino acids. Germline loops: CDR1 SNHLY, CDR2 FYNNEI. CDR3 sequence (DNA): TGTGCCAGCAGTGACAGGGGACGGGGCACAGATACGCAGTATTTT. Amino acid sequence: CASSDRGRGTDTQYF.

The chain uses TRBV6-6 and TRBJ1-1; a weak D match, TRBD1 (5 bases). This CDR3 has 16 residues. CDR1 is MNHNY, CDR2 SVGAGI, per germline (reference sequence). The V and J ends lost 6 bases and 0 bases respectively, with 17 bases between them. CDR3 region: CASSSRGQGVNTEAFF. The CDR3 bases are TGTGCCAGCAGCTCCCGTGGCCAGGGCGTGAACACTGAAGCTTTCTTT.

The V and J genes are TRBV23-1 and TRBJ2-7; 9 bases match TRBD1. TRBV23-1 is an ORF, and what it does is uncertain. This CDR3 comprises 16 residues. The V segment lost 7 bases and the J segment 5 bases; nucleotides outside the gene matches: 15. The CDR3 DNA reads TGCGCCAGCATCGAGGAACCGGACAGGGGTGACGACGAGCAGTACTTC. Translating gives CASIEEPDRGDDEQYF.

The chain couples TRBV5-1 to TRBJ1-3; TRBD1 might be the D (6 bases). V was trimmed by 4 bases and J by 0 bases, leaving 8 bases between them. The CDR3 is 14 amino acids. Germline-derived CDR1 and CDR2 are SGHRS and YFSETQ. The CDR3 is CASSPQGSGNTIYF. In DNA, the CDR3 is TGCGCCAGCAGCCCACAGGGCTCTGGAAACACCATATATTTT.

The chain has TRBV7-9 and TRBJ1-2, with 8 bases identical to TRBD1. The germline CDR1 and CDR2 sequences are SEHNR and FQNEAQ (reference sequence). With V trimmed by 5 bases and J by 4 bases, 6 bases remained unmatched. The CDR3 is 14 amino acids. The CDR3 protein is CASSETGGLYGYTF. CDR3 coding DNA: TGTGCCAGCAGCGAAACAGGGGGTCTCTATGGCTACACCTTC.

V gene TRBV5-1 combines with J gene TRBJ2-3, with TRBD2 matching over 15 bases. The junction had 7 bases not matched to a gene; V was cut back by 4 bases and J by 1 base. This CDR3 is built from 18 residues. Per germline, CDR1 SGHRS and CDR2 YFSETQ. This CDR3 is CASSPDGTSGRRTDTQYF. The CDR3 DNA sequence: TGCGCCAGCAGCCCTGACGGGACTAGCGGGAGGCGCACAGATACGCAGTATTTT.

The chain has TRBV19 and TRBJ2-2; TRBD1 might be the D (5 bases). V was clipped by 3 bases and J by 1 base, with 12 bases between them. Germline loops: CDR1 LNHDA, CDR2 SQIVND (reference sequence). This CDR3 is 16 amino acids long. CDR3 region: CASSIRPRENTGELFF. CDR3 nucleotide sequence: TGTGCCAGTAGTATTCGGCCCAGGGAGAACACCGGGGAGCTGTTTTTT.

The chain uses TRBV7-8 and TRBJ1-2; D remains ambiguous. The germline gives CDR1 SGHVS, CDR2 FQNEAQ. CDR3 length: 16 residues. V was clipped by 4 bases and J by 4 bases, with 19 bases between them. The CDR3 loop reads CASSSDGPGATYGYTF. The CDR3, as DNA: TGTGCCAGCAGCTCGGACGGTCCGGGAGCAACCTATGGCTACACCTTC.

The chain carries TRBV7-3 and TRBJ2-7, with 9 nucleotides matching TRBD2. V was clipped by 1 base and J by 3 bases; unmatched bases: 4. Germline lookup yields CDR1 SGHTA and CDR2 FQGTGA. The CDR3 extends over 15 amino acids. The CDR3 is CASSLMGGGDYEQYF. CDR3 DNA: TGTGCCAGCAGCTTAATGGGCGGGGGGGACTACGAGCAGTACTTC.

The rearrangement links TRBV7-7 to TRBJ2-7; the match to TRBD2 covers 14 bases. Germline V gene lookup returns CDR1 SSHAT and CDR2 FNYEAQ (reference sequence). J was trimmed by 4 bases and V by 3 bases; bases with no gene match: 2. The length of the CDR3 is 15 residues. CDR3 in DNA: TGTGCCAGCAGCTTGAGACTAGCGGGAGGGTACGAGCAGTACTTC. This translates into CASSLRLAGGYEQYF. The whole variable domain, filled in from reference TRBV7-7 and TRBJ2-7, reads GAGVSQSPRYKVTKRGQDVTLRCDPISSHATLYWYQQALGQGPEFLTYFNYEAQPDKSGLPSDRFSAERPEGSISTLTIQRTEQRDSAMYRCASSLRLAGGYEQYFGPGTRLTVT.

V and J are TRBV7-2 and TRBJ2-5; 10 nucleotides agree with TRBD2. The CDR3 has 15 residues. V lost 1 base to trimming and J lost 7 bases; unmatched junction nucleotides: 6. Germline assignment: CDR1 SGHTA and CDR2 FQGNSA. In DNA, the CDR3 is TGTGCCAGCAGCTTAGAGCCTAGCGGGAGTGGGACCCAGTACTTC. As protein: CASSLEPSGSGTQYF.

The chain combines TRBV9 with TRBJ2-1; TRBD1 matches 12 bases. Trimming removed 0 bases from V and 6 bases from J; junction bases left unmatched: 4. This CDR3 spans 16 amino acids. Germline loops: CDR1 SGDLS, CDR2 YYNGEE. CDR3 bases: TGTGCCAGCAGCGTAGCTGGGACAGGGGGCCGCAATGAGCAGTTCTTC. Its translation is CASSVAGTGGRNEQFF.